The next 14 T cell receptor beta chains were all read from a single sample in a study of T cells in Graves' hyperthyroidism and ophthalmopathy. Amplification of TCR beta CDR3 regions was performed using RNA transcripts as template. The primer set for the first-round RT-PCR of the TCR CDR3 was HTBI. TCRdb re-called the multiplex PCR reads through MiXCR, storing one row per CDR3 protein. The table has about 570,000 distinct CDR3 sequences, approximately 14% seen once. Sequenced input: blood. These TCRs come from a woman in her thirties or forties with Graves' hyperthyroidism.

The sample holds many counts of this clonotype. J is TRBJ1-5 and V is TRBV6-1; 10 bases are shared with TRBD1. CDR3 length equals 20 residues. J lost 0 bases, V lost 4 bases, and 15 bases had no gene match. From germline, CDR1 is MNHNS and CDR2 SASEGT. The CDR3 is CASSGSHEGTGVGSNQPQHF. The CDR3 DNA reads TGTGCCAGCAGTGGTAGCCACGAGGGGACAGGGGTTGGTAGCAATCAGCCCCAGCATTTT.

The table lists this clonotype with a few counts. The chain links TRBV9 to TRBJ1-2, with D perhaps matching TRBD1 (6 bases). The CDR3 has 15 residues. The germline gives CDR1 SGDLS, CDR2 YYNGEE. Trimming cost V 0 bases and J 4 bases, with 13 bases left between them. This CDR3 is CASSVATGTGYGYTF. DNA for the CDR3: TGTGCCAGCAGCGTAGCTACAGGGACGGGCTATGGCTACACCTTC.

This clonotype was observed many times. CDR3 region: CASTPLLGGETQYF. As DNA, the CDR3 is TGTGCCAGCACTCCTTTACTAGGGGGAGAGACCCAGTACTTC. The chain links TRBV7-2 to TRBJ2-5, with D tentatively TRBD1 (6 bases). Trimming stripped 7 bases from V and 4 bases from J, with 16 bases between. Per the germline V gene, CDR1 is SGHTA and CDR2 is FQGNSA. This CDR3 has 14 residues.

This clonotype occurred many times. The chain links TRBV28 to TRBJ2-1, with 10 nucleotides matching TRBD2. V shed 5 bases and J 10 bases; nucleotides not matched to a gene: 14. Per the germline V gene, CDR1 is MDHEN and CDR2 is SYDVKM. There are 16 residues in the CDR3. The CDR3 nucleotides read TGTGCCAGCAGTCCCTGGACTAGCGGACCAACGGGGGAGCAGTTCTTC. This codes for CASSPWTSGPTGEQFF.

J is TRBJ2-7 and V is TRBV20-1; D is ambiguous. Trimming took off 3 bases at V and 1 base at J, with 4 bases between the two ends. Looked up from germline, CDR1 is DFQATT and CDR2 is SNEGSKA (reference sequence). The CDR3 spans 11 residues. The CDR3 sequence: CSASASYEQYF. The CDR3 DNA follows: TGCAGTGCTAGCGCTTCCTACGAGCAGTACTTC.

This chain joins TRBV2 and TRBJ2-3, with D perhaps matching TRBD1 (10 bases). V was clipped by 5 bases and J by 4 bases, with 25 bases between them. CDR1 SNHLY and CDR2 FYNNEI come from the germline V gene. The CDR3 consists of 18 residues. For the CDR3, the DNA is TGTGCCAGCAGTCTCCGACTAAGCGGGGGGACAGGGGCAGATACGCAGTATTTT. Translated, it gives CASSLRLSGGTGADTQYF.

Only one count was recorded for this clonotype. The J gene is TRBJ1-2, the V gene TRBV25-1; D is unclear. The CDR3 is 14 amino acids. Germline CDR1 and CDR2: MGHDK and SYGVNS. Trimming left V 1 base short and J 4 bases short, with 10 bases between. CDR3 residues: CASSESGSFYGYTF. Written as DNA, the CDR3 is TGTGCCAGCAGTGAATCGGGCAGCTTCTATGGCTACACCTTC.

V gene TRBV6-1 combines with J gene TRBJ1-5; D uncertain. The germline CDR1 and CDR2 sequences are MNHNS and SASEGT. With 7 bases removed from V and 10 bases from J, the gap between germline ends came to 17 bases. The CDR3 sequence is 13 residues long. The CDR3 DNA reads TGTGCCAGCACCGAAGTCCTCGGCTATCCCCAGCATTTT. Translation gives CASTEVLGYPQHF.

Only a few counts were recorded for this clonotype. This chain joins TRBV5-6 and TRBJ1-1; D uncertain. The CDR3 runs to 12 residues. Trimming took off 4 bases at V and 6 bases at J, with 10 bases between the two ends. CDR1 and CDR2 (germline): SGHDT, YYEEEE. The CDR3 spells CASSLRTSEAFF. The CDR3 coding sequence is TGTGCCAGCAGCCTACGGACCTCTGAAGCTTTCTTT. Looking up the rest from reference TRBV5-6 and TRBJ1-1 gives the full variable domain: DAGVTQSPTHLIKTRGQQVTLRCSPKSGHDTVSWYQQALGQGPQFIFQYYEEEERQRGNFPDRFSGHQFPNYSSELNVNALLLGDSALYLCASSLRTSEAFFGQGTRLTVV.

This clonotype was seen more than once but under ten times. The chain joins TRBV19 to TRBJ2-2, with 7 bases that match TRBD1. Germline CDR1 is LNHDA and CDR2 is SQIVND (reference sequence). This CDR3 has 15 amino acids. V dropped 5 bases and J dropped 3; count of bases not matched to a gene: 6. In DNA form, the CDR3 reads TGTGCCAGTAGTCCCGGACAGGTGGACACCGGGGAGCTGTTTTTT. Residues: CASSPGQVDTGELFF. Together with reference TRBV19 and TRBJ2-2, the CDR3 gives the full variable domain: DGGITQSPKYLFRKEGQNVTLSCEQNLNHDAMYWYRQDPGQGLRLIYYSQIVNDFQKGDIAEGYSVSREKKESFPLTVTSAQKNPTAFYLCASSPGQVDTGELFFGEGSRLTVL.

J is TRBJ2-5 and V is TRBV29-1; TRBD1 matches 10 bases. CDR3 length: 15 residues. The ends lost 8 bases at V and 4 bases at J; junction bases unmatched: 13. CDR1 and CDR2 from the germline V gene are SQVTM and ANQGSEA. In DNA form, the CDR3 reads TGCAGCTGGTCATCTGGGACAGGGGCTCGAGAGACCCAGTACTTC. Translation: CSWSSGTGARETQYF.

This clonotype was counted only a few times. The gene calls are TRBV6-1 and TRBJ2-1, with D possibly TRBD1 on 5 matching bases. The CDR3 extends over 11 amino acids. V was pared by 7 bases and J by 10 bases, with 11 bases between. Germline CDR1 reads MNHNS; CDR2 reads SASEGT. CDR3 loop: CASILQGEQFF. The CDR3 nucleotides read TGTGCCAGCATCTTGCAGGGAGAGCAGTTCTTC.

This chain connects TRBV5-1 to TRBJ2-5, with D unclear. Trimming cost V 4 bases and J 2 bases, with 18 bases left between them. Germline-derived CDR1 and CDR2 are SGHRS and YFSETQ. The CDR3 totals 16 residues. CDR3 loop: CASSPKGYLGQETQYF. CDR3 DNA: TGCGCCAGCAGCCCGAAAGGCTACCTGGGACAAGAGACCCAGTACTTC.

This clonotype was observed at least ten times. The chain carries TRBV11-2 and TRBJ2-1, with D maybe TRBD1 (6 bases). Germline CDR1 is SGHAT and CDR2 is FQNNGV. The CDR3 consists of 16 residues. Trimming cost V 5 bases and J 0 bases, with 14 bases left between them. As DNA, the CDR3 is TGTGCCAGCAGCAGGGACATCCTGAGCTCCTACAATGAGCAGTTCTTC. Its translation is CASSRDILSSYNEQFF.